Listed below are T cell receptor beta chains from one sample, sequenced in a study of blood T cell repertoires in COVID-19. Sequencing was performed with immunoSEQ multiplex PCR; in TCRdb, only in-frame clones are kept and a portion is missing. This table has roughly 62,000 clones, approximately 84% appearing once. The specimen was peripheral blood. Source of these receptors: an elderly man with COVID-19, enrolled during active disease. CDR3s include the opening cysteine and the closing phenylalanine or tryptophan. D genes are given only for firm matches. A row's size may be missing; if present it is once, few, many or a size class.

>NA|TRBD1|TRBV19|TRBJ1-1
CASRLDRVGRNTEAFF
TGTGCCAGTAGACTGGACAGGGTGGGGAGGAACACTGAAGCTTTCTTT
>medium-sized|NA|TRBV5-1|TRBJ1-1
CASSPWGGKNTEAFF
TGCGCCAGCAGCCCGTGGGGGGGTAAGAACACTGAAGCTTTCTTT
>NA|TRBD1|TRBV5-1|TRBJ1-1
CASSSPGQGLATEAFF
TGCGCCAGCAGCTCCCCGGGACAGGGTTTGGCCACTGAAGCTTTCTTT
>NA|NA|TRBV6-1|TRBJ1-2
CASSERRGYGYTF
TGTGCCAGCAGTGAGCGGAGGGGCTATGGCTACACCTTC
>NA|NA|TRBV14|TRBJ1-2
CASSQGPQGYTF
TGTGCCAGCAGCCAGGGCCCTCAAGGCTACACCTTC
>NA|NA|TRBV6-4|TRBJ1-2
CASSLTGFPGDGYTF
TGTGCCAGCAGCCTCACCGGGTTCCCAGGGGATGGCTACACCTTC
>NA|NA|TRBV6-2/TRBV6-3|TRBJ2-5
CASSYSRLGGAAETQYF
TGTGCCAGCAGTTACTCCCGACTTGGTGGAGCCGCGGAGACCCAGTACTTC
>NA|TRBD1|TRBV10-3|TRBJ2-1
CAISESFGQGRYNEQFF
TGTGCCATCAGTGAGTCCTTTGGACAGGGGCGGTACAATGAGCAGTTCTTC
>NA|NA|TRBV7-3|TRBJ2-2
CASSNSPYLGELFF
TGTGCCAGCAGCAACTCCCCTTACCTCGGGGAGCTGTTTTTT
>few|NA|TRBV11-3|TRBJ2-7
CASSLGGGTYEQYF
TGTGCCAGCAGCTTAGGCGGCGGGACCTACGAGCAGTACTTC
>NA|TRBD1|TRBV19|TRBJ1-1
CASSIPRDRGLNLRRTEAFF
TGTGCCAGTAGTATCCCCCGGGACAGGGGGCTTAATTTGCGGAGGACTGAAGCTTTCTTT
>NA|NA|TRBV6-2/TRBV6-3|TRBJ2-3
CASSYGGAVLTDTQYF
TGTGCCAGCAGTTACGGGGGGGCAGTCCTCACAGATACGCAGTATTTT
>NA|NA|TRBV5-1|TRBJ1-2
CASSLAVRESGYTF
TGCGCCAGCAGCTTGGCCGTCAGGGAAAGTGGCTACACCTTC
>few|TRBD2|TRBV2|TRBJ2-5
CASTPAGETQYF
TGTGCCAGCACACCAGCGGGGGAGACCCAGTACTTC
>NA|NA|TRBV3-1/TRBV3-2|TRBJ1-1
CASSQAEPTMAFF
TGTGCCAGCAGCCAAGCGGAGCCTACCATGGCTTTCTTT
>NA|NA|TRBV12-3/TRBV12-4|TRBJ1-1
CASSLAAGTQAFF
TGTGCCAGCAGTTTAGCCGCGGGAACTCAAGCTTTCTTT
>NA|NA|TRBV18|TRBJ2-7
CASSPLEGAAYEQYF
TGTGCCAGCTCACCCCTGGAGGGGGCGGCCTACGAGCAGTACTTC
>NA|TRBD2|TRBV29-1|TRBJ2-3
CSVVGLAGSDTQYF
TGCAGCGTTGTGGGACTAGCGGGGTCAGATACGCAGTATTTT
>NA|TRBD2|TRBV5-4|TRBJ2-1
CASSLGTSGGTSSYNEQFF
TGTGCCAGCAGCTTGGGGACTAGCGGGGGGACGAGCTCCTACAATGAGCAGTTCTTC
>NA|NA|TRBV9|TRBJ1-4
CASSVMSGAGEKLFF
TGTGCCAGCAGCGTAATGTCAGGGGCGGGTGAAAAACTGTTTTTT
>few|TRBD1|TRBV24-1|TRBJ1-1
CATSDWTGTEAFF
TGTGCCACCAGTGATTGGACAGGTACAGAAGCTTTCTTT
>once|NA|TRBV30|TRBJ1-2
CAWSVPADHYGYTF
TGTGCCTGGAGTGTACCGGCGGATCACTATGGCTACACCTTC
>NA|TRBD1|TRBV7-2|TRBJ2-5
CASSSGRTGGGGETQYF
TGTGCCAGCAGCTCGGGGCGTACAGGGGGAGGTGGGGAGACCCAGTACTTC